This T cell receptor (beta chain) was observed in a study of human thymus T cells. This clone was found once. The method was immunoSEQ multiplex PCR; TCRdb's version includes in-frame clones alone and lacks a portion of them. The table lists about 50,000 clones, just under 95% of them singletons. Germline loops: CDR1 LGHNA, CDR2 YNFKEQ. The CDR3 has 15 residues. After removal of 3 bases from V and 5 bases from J, the junction contained 6 bases not matched to a gene. The sample consisted of blood. The chain combines TRBV4-2 with TRBJ2-7, with 11 bases fitting TRBD1. This sequence was found in a girl less than two years old with a congenital heart defect but otherwise immunologically healthy. The CDR3 DNA follows: TGTGCCAGCAGCCAGGCTGGGACAGGGGGACACGAGCAGTACTTC. This gives the protein CASSQAGTGGHEQYF.